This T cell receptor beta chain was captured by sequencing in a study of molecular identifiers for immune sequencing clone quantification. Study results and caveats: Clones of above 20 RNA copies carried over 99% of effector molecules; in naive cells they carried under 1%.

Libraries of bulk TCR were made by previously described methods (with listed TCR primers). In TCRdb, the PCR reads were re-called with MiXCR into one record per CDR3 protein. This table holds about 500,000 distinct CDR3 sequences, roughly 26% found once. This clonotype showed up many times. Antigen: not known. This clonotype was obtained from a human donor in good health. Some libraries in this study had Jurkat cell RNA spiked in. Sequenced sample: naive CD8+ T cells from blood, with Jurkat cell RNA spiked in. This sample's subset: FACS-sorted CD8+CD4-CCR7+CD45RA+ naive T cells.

CDR3 sequence: CASSPGQVEAFF. As DNA, the CDR3 is TGTGCCAGCAGTCCGGGACAGGTTGAAGCTTTCTTT. This chain uses TRBV28 with TRBJ1-1, with 8 bases that match TRBD1. The CDR3 has 12 amino acids. V lost 5 bases and J lost 7; bases outside the gene matches: 3. The germline V gene has CDR1 MDHEN and CDR2 SYDVKM. Full variable domain (rest looked up from reference TRBV28 and TRBJ1-1): DVKVTQSSRYLVKRTGEKVFLECVQDMDHENMFWYRQDPGLGLRLIYFSYDVKMKEKGDIPEGYSVSREKKERFSLILESASTNQTSMYLCASSPGQVEAFFGQGTRLTVV.